This record covers a single T cell receptor beta chain. Its antigen is unknown. TCRdb's table, derived via immunoSEQ multiplex PCR, lists solely in-frame clones and lacks some. The sample lists 95,000 to 150,000 clones; around nine tenths were seen once. This entry is derived from a study of T cell responses to AZD1222 COVID-19 vaccine. Points from the study as a whole: Sampling captured repertoires only after the peak T cell response. An increase in Spike-specific TCR breadth and depth was observed after two AZD1222 doses. Most donors were white British, females outnumbered males, and clonal diversity was possibly underestimated.

Germline trimming cut 1 base from V and 4 bases from J; bases unmatched to any gene: 4. This CDR3 comprises 15 residues. In germline, CDR1 is SNHLY, CDR2 FYNNEI. The clonotype originates from an adult in good health. The J gene is TRBJ1-5, the V gene TRBV2; the match to TRBD1 covers 7 bases. This material consisted of peripheral blood, taken on day 0 of AZD1222 vaccination. The CDR3 bases are TGTGCCAGCAGTGAAGAACAGGGGTCTAATCAGCCCCAGCATTTT. It is translated as CASSEEQGSNQPQHF.